Included here is one T cell receptor beta chain sequence, with context. Its antigen remains unidentified. Germline V gives CDR1 LGHNA, CDR2 YNFKEQ. The CDR3 totals 13 residues. Trimming pared 1 base from V and 6 bases from J, leaving 8 bases between. Survey level was the resolution at which the v3.0 immunoSEQ assay ran. Sequenced by immunoSEQ multiplex PCR; TCRdb stores in-frame clones only, minus some. The sample comprises 25,000 to 30,000 clones, 75% to 95% of which are singletons, and approximately 4.3% rests with the top ten. The data stem from a study of long-term antiretroviral therapy in people with HIV. Study-level results: Repertoires with HIV possessed tighter CDR3 length spans than those of controls. Blood dates from the mid-2000s to the late 2010s, possibly under older ART regimens. Unavailable data included ART adherence, viral resistance and therapy changes (switches in treatment).

V and J are TRBV4-2 and TRBJ2-3; D remains ambiguous. Specimen: unsorted PBMCs, collected around 5 years after starting antiretroviral therapy. The receptor's source is a woman in her forties with HIV. CDR3 coding DNA: TGTGCCAGCAGCCAAGTTAGATCGGATACGCAGTATTTT. Translation: CASSQVRSDTQYF.